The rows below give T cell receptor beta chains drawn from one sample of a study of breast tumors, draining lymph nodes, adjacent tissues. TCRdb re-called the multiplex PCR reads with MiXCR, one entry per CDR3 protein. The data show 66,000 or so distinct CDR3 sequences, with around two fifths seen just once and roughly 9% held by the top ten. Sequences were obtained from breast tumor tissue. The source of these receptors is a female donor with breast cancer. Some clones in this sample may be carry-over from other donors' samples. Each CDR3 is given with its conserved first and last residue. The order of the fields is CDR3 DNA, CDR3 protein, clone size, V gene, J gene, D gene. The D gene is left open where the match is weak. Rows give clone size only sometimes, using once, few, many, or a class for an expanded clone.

CDR3nt: TGTGCCAGCAGCTTAGACGCTTACGACGAGCAGTACTTC
CDR3aa: CASSLDAYDEQYF
abundance: -
v_gene: TRBV11-3
j_gene: TRBJ2-7
d_gene: -

CDR3nt: TGCAGTGCAAAAGGGCTGTGGGCCACTGAAGCTTTCTTT
CDR3aa: CSAKGLWATEAFF
abundance: -
v_gene: TRBV20-1
j_gene: TRBJ1-1
d_gene: -

CDR3nt: TGCAGTGCTATTCACAGGGGGCTCCAAGAGACCCAGTACTTC
CDR3aa: CSAIHRGLQETQYF
abundance: -
v_gene: TRBV20-1
j_gene: TRBJ2-5
d_gene: TRBD1

CDR3nt: TGTGCCACCAGTGATCGGACAGGGAACAATGAGCAGTTCTTC
CDR3aa: CATSDRTGNNEQFF
abundance: -
v_gene: TRBV24-1
j_gene: TRBJ2-1
d_gene: TRBD1

CDR3nt: TGTGCCAGCAGCCCTAGCGGGAGTTACCAAGAGACCCAGTACTTC
CDR3aa: CASSPSGSYQETQYF
abundance: -
v_gene: TRBV7-3
j_gene: TRBJ2-5
d_gene: TRBD2

CDR3nt: TGTGCCAGCAGCTCTCAGCTGGCCACCTACGAGCAGTACTTC
CDR3aa: CASSSQLATYEQYF
abundance: -
v_gene: TRBV7-9
j_gene: TRBJ2-7
d_gene: -

CDR3nt: TGTGCCAGCAGCTCGGGAGGGACAGGGGTCGACTATGGCTACACCTTC
CDR3aa: CASSSGGTGVDYGYTF
abundance: many
v_gene: TRBV7-2
j_gene: TRBJ1-2
d_gene: TRBD1

CDR3nt: TGTGCCAGCAGAACGGACTGGAACTATGGCTACACCTTC
CDR3aa: CASRTDWNYGYTF
abundance: many
v_gene: TRBV12-3/TRBV12-4
j_gene: TRBJ1-2
d_gene: -

CDR3nt: TGTGCCAGCAGTGCCCGGGGTGGAAACACCATATATTTT
CDR3aa: CASSARGGNTIYF
abundance: -
v_gene: TRBV12-3/TRBV12-4
j_gene: TRBJ1-3
d_gene: -

CDR3nt: TGTGCCAGCAGTGACAGGGGTGAGGATGAAAAACTGTTTTTT
CDR3aa: CASSDRGEDEKLFF
abundance: many
v_gene: TRBV6-1
j_gene: TRBJ1-4
d_gene: -

CDR3nt: TGTGCCTGGAGAGGGGACGGGAACACTGAAGCTTTCTTT
CDR3aa: CAWRGDGNTEAFF
abundance: few
v_gene: TRBV30
j_gene: TRBJ1-1
d_gene: -

CDR3nt: TGCGCCAGGAGAGGGACAGCACATAGCAATCAGCCCCAGCATTTT
CDR3aa: CARRGTAHSNQPQHF
abundance: many
v_gene: TRBV5-1
j_gene: TRBJ1-5
d_gene: TRBD1

CDR3nt: TGCAGTGCCCTAGGAGGGGGCGGGAAACTGTTTTTT
CDR3aa: CSALGGGGKLFF
abundance: -
v_gene: TRBV20-1
j_gene: TRBJ1-4
d_gene: TRBD1

CDR3nt: TGTGCCGCCAGTGATATGGGTTCGAGGACCCAGTACTTC
CDR3aa: CAASDMGSRTQYF
abundance: -
v_gene: TRBV24-1
j_gene: TRBJ2-5
d_gene: -

CDR3nt: TGTGCCAGCAGCGCCGGAGTTAGTCTATACAGGGGCCCTGGAAACACCATATATTTT
CDR3aa: CASSAGVSLYRGPGNTIYF
abundance: -
v_gene: TRBV9
j_gene: TRBJ1-3
d_gene: TRBD1

CDR3nt: TGTGCCAGCAGCGACTCAGGACTAGCGGGGGGGAGCTCCTACAATGAGCAGTTCTTC
CDR3aa: CASSDSGLAGGSSYNEQFF
abundance: many
v_gene: TRBV9
j_gene: TRBJ2-1
d_gene: TRBD2

CDR3nt: TGCAGTGCTGGGGGGTATTCCTACGAGCAGTACTTC
CDR3aa: CSAGGYSYEQYF
abundance: once
v_gene: TRBV20-1
j_gene: TRBJ2-7
d_gene: -

CDR3nt: TGTGCCAGCTCACCGGCAGGCGGGAGTGGCTACAATGAGCAGTTCTTC
CDR3aa: CASSPAGGSGYNEQFF
abundance: few
v_gene: TRBV18
j_gene: TRBJ2-1
d_gene: TRBD2

CDR3nt: TGTGCCAGTAAGGGGGGCGAGTATTCCACAGATACGCAGTATTTT
CDR3aa: CASKGGEYSTDTQYF
abundance: many
v_gene: TRBV19
j_gene: TRBJ2-3
d_gene: -

CDR3nt: TGTGCCAGCAGTACCCGGGATAGGGGCCCTAGCACAGATACGCAGTATTTT
CDR3aa: CASSTRDRGPSTDTQYF
abundance: -
v_gene: TRBV6-5
j_gene: TRBJ2-3
d_gene: -

CDR3nt: TGTGCCAGCACTCCCTACAATGAGCAGTATTTT
CDR3aa: CASTPYNEQYF
abundance: -
v_gene: TRBV2
j_gene: TRBJ2-3
d_gene: -

CDR3nt: TGCAGTGCTAGAGTTTTGGGACAGGGGGCGAACTATGGCTACACCTTC
CDR3aa: CSARVLGQGANYGYTF
abundance: many
v_gene: TRBV20-1
j_gene: TRBJ1-2
d_gene: TRBD1

CDR3nt: TGCAGTGCTAGAGAGGGGGGCTTCGCTAGGGGTGGCAATCAGCCCCAGCATTTT
CDR3aa: CSAREGGFARGGNQPQHF
abundance: many
v_gene: TRBV20-1
j_gene: TRBJ1-5
d_gene: -

CDR3nt: TGTGCCACCAGCAGTGAGGGAGGTGCAGATACGCAGTATTTT
CDR3aa: CATSSEGGADTQYF
abundance: -
v_gene: TRBV15
j_gene: TRBJ2-3
d_gene: -

CDR3nt: TGTGCCAGCAGCTTAAATGTCATTACGGGCGGGAGCATACCGGGTGAGCAGTTCTTC
CDR3aa: CASSLNVITGGSIPGEQFF
abundance: many
v_gene: TRBV7-3
j_gene: TRBJ2-1
d_gene: TRBD2

CDR3nt: TGCAGCGTCTGGACTGGCTCCTACGAGCAGTACTTC
CDR3aa: CSVWTGSYEQYF
abundance: medium-sized
v_gene: TRBV29-1
j_gene: TRBJ2-7
d_gene: -

CDR3nt: TGCAGCGTCCCTTCCGGAGAAACTGAAGCTTTCTTT
CDR3aa: CSVPSGETEAFF
abundance: -
v_gene: TRBV29-1
j_gene: TRBJ1-1
d_gene: -

CDR3nt: TGCAGTGTTCCTGGACAGGGATGGGAAGCGACCCAGTACTTC
CDR3aa: CSVPGQGWEATQYF
abundance: many
v_gene: TRBV20-1
j_gene: TRBJ2-5
d_gene: TRBD1

CDR3nt: TGTGCCAGCAGCTTGTGGCGGACTAGCGGGAGTGGAGTGTCCTACAATGAGCAGTTCTTC
CDR3aa: CASSLWRTSGSGVSYNEQFF
abundance: many
v_gene: TRBV5-5
j_gene: TRBJ2-1
d_gene: TRBD2

CDR3nt: TGCAGTGCTAGCGGGAGCGGGGATACGCAGTATTTT
CDR3aa: CSASGSGDTQYF
abundance: -
v_gene: TRBV20-1
j_gene: TRBJ2-3
d_gene: -

CDR3nt: TGCAGTGCTAGAGATAGGGCAGGGGGCTTTAAATCCTATGGCTACACCTTC
CDR3aa: CSARDRAGGFKSYGYTF
abundance: many
v_gene: TRBV20-1
j_gene: TRBJ1-2
d_gene: TRBD1

CDR3nt: TGTGCCAGTAGTACCGGACAGGGAAGTAATTCACCCCTCCACTTT
CDR3aa: CASSTGQGSNSPLHF
abundance: -
v_gene: TRBV19
j_gene: TRBJ1-6
d_gene: TRBD1

CDR3nt: TGTGCCAGCAGCAACCCCAGCGGGAGGGCCGGGGAGACCCAGTACTTC
CDR3aa: CASSNPSGRAGETQYF
abundance: -
v_gene: TRBV7-9
j_gene: TRBJ2-5
d_gene: TRBD2

CDR3nt: TGTGCCGGCAGTTACTCGCGGGGCTCCTCCTACAATGAGCAGTTCTTC
CDR3aa: CAGSYSRGSSYNEQFF
abundance: -
v_gene: TRBV6-2/TRBV6-3
j_gene: TRBJ2-1
d_gene: -

CDR3nt: TGTGCCAGCACCGGACAGATACAAGAGACCCAGTACTTC
CDR3aa: CASTGQIQETQYF
abundance: many
v_gene: TRBV6-6
j_gene: TRBJ2-5
d_gene: -

CDR3nt: TGTGCCAGCAGCGTATTTCCAGGGCCTACATTCTACGAGCAGTACTTC
CDR3aa: CASSVFPGPTFYEQYF
abundance: many
v_gene: TRBV9
j_gene: TRBJ2-7
d_gene: -

CDR3nt: TGCAGTGCTAGTCCCAGCGGGGGGGACAATGAGCAGTTCTTC
CDR3aa: CSASPSGGDNEQFF
abundance: many
v_gene: TRBV20-1
j_gene: TRBJ2-1
d_gene: TRBD2

CDR3nt: TGTGCCAGCAGCCAAGGTCAGCGGTTGAGGACCGGGGAGCTGTTTTTT
CDR3aa: CASSQGQRLRTGELFF
abundance: many
v_gene: TRBV14
j_gene: TRBJ2-2
d_gene: -

CDR3nt: TGTGCCAGCAGCTTACTTAGTCCAAGCACAGATACGCAGTATTTT
CDR3aa: CASSLLSPSTDTQYF
abundance: many
v_gene: TRBV11-2
j_gene: TRBJ2-3
d_gene: -

CDR3nt: TGCAGCGTTCGTACGGGGGGCGGAGACATTCAGTACTTC
CDR3aa: CSVRTGGGDIQYF
abundance: many
v_gene: TRBV29-1
j_gene: TRBJ2-4
d_gene: -

CDR3nt: TGTGCCGGGCAGGGAGCCTATAGTTCACCCCTCCACTTT
CDR3aa: CAGQGAYSSPLHF
abundance: -
v_gene: TRBV7-9
j_gene: TRBJ1-6
d_gene: -

CDR3nt: TGTGCCAGCAGTCAAGAATCCCCGGGACGGCCCAGATATGGCTACACCTTC
CDR3aa: CASSQESPGRPRYGYTF
abundance: few
v_gene: TRBV6-1
j_gene: TRBJ1-2
d_gene: -

CDR3nt: TGCGCCAGCAGTGAGTCATTTCTATCGACAGGGCTTAGCAATCAGCCCCAGCATTTT
CDR3aa: CASSESFLSTGLSNQPQHF
abundance: many
v_gene: TRBV10-1
j_gene: TRBJ1-5
d_gene: TRBD1

CDR3nt: TGTGCCATCAGTGAGTCGGGACCCAGCAATCAGCCCCAGCATTTT
CDR3aa: CAISESGPSNQPQHF
abundance: many
v_gene: TRBV10-3
j_gene: TRBJ1-5
d_gene: -

CDR3nt: TGTGCCAGCAGCTTTTCTGCTCCTGGGGCCAACGTCCTGACTTTC
CDR3aa: CASSFSAPGANVLTF
abundance: many
v_gene: TRBV11-2
j_gene: TRBJ2-6
d_gene: -

CDR3nt: TGTGCCAGTCAGACCCACAGCTATGGCTACACCTTC
CDR3aa: CASQTHSYGYTF
abundance: many
v_gene: TRBV3-2
j_gene: TRBJ1-2
d_gene: -

CDR3nt: TGTGCCATCAGGACCCCGACAGGGTTCGACACCGGGGAGCTGTTTTTT
CDR3aa: CAIRTPTGFDTGELFF
abundance: many
v_gene: TRBV10-3
j_gene: TRBJ2-2
d_gene: TRBD1

CDR3nt: TGTGCCAGCAGAGGACAGGGGGGTTCCTACGAGCAGTACTTC
CDR3aa: CASRGQGGSYEQYF
abundance: once
v_gene: TRBV6-5
j_gene: TRBJ2-7
d_gene: TRBD1

CDR3nt: TGTGCCAGCAGGAAAATCAGGGGGCAGGAGCCCCAGCATTTT
CDR3aa: CASRKIRGQEPQHF
abundance: many
v_gene: TRBV6-1
j_gene: TRBJ1-5
d_gene: TRBD1

CDR3nt: TGTGCCAGCAGCTTAATCGGTCGAACCTACGAGCAGTACTTC
CDR3aa: CASSLIGRTYEQYF
abundance: -
v_gene: TRBV7-8
j_gene: TRBJ2-7
d_gene: -

CDR3nt: TGTGCCACCAGCCCTGCGGCGGGGGCGAGGAATGAAAAACTGTTTTTT
CDR3aa: CATSPAAGARNEKLFF
abundance: -
v_gene: TRBV24-1
j_gene: TRBJ1-4
d_gene: -

CDR3nt: TGTGCCAGCAGCTTAGGGACTTACCTTAATTCACCCCTCCACTTT
CDR3aa: CASSLGTYLNSPLHF
abundance: -
v_gene: TRBV7-2
j_gene: TRBJ1-6
d_gene: -

CDR3nt: TGTGCCAGCTCACCGACTAGCGGGGGGGGCACAGATACGCAGTATTTT
CDR3aa: CASSPTSGGGTDTQYF
abundance: few
v_gene: TRBV18
j_gene: TRBJ2-3
d_gene: TRBD2

CDR3nt: TGTGCCAGCAGCTACTCAGGGACAGGCAATAATCCACCCCTCCACTTT
CDR3aa: CASSYSGTGNNPPLHF
abundance: -
v_gene: TRBV3-1
j_gene: TRBJ1-6
d_gene: TRBD1

CDR3nt: TGTGCCAGCAGCCAAAAAGGGGTCCACGAGCAGTACTTC
CDR3aa: CASSQKGVHEQYF
abundance: many
v_gene: TRBV3-1
j_gene: TRBJ2-7
d_gene: -

CDR3nt: TGTGCCAGCAGTATACACCCAAGCGGGGGCAATGAGCAGTTCTTC
CDR3aa: CASSIHPSGGNEQFF
abundance: -
v_gene: TRBV6-5
j_gene: TRBJ2-1
d_gene: TRBD2

CDR3nt: TGTGCCAGCAGTACCGACAGGGGGCTATGGGATGAAAAACTGTTTTTT
CDR3aa: CASSTDRGLWDEKLFF
abundance: many
v_gene: TRBV12-3/TRBV12-4
j_gene: TRBJ1-4
d_gene: TRBD1

CDR3nt: TGTGCCAGCAGCACACCCAACCCCCCAGTAGCGGAAAACTACAATGAGCAGTTCTTC
CDR3aa: CASSTPNPPVAENYNEQFF
abundance: -
v_gene: TRBV7-8
j_gene: TRBJ2-1
d_gene: -

CDR3nt: TGTGCCAGCAGTCCCGGGACGGCGAGCTCCTACGAGCAGTACTTC
CDR3aa: CASSPGTASSYEQYF
abundance: many
v_gene: TRBV27
j_gene: TRBJ2-7
d_gene: -